The T cell receptor (beta chain) under discussion was sequenced for a study of beta chain features in type 1 diabetes. The wider study: Patients looked much like healthy donors when it came to age, gender and cell yields.

This clone has more than one count but fewer than ten. A sort by CD45RO/CCR7/CD25/CD127/CD95/CD27 yielded CD4+ naive, central memory, regulatory and stem cell-like memory cells. Every isolated RNA sample was fully reverse transcribed, so sequencing captured expressed TCRB transcripts. Libraries were prepared by immunoSEQ multiplex PCR; TCRdb keeps only in-frame clonotypes and omits some of them. Among 150,000 or so clones listed, 7% to 10% were seen once. Looked up from germline, CDR1 is SGDLS and CDR2 is YYNGEE. The CDR3 totals 15 residues. With V trimmed by 2 bases and J by 4 bases, 4 bases remained unmatched.

The sequenced sample was central memory CD4+ T cells from blood. The receptor was isolated from a man between 18 and 29 years old in good health. The rearrangement joins TRBV9 to TRBJ2-2; 8 bases align to TRBD1. The CDR3 DNA reads TGTGCCAGCAGCGTCCGACAGGGGACCACCGGGGAGCTGTTTTTT. It yields the protein CASSVRQGTTGELFF.